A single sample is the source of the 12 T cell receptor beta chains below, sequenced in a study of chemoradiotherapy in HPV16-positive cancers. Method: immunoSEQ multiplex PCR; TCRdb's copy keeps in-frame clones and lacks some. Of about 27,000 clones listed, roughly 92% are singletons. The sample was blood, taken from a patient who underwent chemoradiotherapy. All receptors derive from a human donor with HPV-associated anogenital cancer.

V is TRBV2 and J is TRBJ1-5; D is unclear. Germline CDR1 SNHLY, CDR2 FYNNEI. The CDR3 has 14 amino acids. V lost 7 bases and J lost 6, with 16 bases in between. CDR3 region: CASTKTAGGQPQHF. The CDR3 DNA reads TGTGCCAGCACCAAGACGGCGGGAGGTCAGCCCCAGCATTTT.

The CDR3 DNA follows: TGTGCCAGCAGCTTTAGACAGGGCTACGAGCAGTACTTC. Encoded protein: CASSFRQGYEQYF. The chain joins TRBV5-4 to TRBJ2-7; TRBD1 aligns across 7 bases. The CDR3 runs to 13 residues. V lost 2 bases to trimming and J lost 3 bases; unmatched junction nucleotides: 2. The germline V gene encodes CDR1 SGHNT and CDR2 YYREEE (reference sequence).

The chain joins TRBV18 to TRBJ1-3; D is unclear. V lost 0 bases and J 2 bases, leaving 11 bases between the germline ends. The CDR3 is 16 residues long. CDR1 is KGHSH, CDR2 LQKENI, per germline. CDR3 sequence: CASSPPAGSTGNTIYF. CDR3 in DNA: TGTGCCAGCTCACCACCGGCGGGGTCTACTGGAAACACCATATATTTT.

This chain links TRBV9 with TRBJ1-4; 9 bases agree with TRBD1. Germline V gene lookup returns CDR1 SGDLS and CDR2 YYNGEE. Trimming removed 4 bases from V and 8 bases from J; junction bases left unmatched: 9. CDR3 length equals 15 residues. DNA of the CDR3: TGTGCCAGCAGCTCGGGCGGGACAGGGCGGGAAAAACTGTTTTTT. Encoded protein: CASSSGGTGREKLFF. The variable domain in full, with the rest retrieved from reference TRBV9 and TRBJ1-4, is DSGVTQTPKHLITATGQRVTLRCSPRSGDLSVYWYQQSLDQGLQFLIQYYNGEERAKGNILERFSAQQFPDLHSELNLSSLELGDSALYFCASSSGGTGREKLFFGSGTQLSVL.

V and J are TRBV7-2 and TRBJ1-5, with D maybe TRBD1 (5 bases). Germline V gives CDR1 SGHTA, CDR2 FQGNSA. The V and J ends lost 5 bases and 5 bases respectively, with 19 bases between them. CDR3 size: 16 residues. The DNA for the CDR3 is TGTGCCAGCAGCAAAAGGCACGACGGGGGTGATCAGCCCCAGCATTTT. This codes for CASSKRHDGGDQPQHF.

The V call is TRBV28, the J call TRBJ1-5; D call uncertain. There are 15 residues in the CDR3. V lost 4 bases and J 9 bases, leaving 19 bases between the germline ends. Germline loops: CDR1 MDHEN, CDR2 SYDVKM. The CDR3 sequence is CASSSLAYSRGPQHF. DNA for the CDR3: TGTGCCAGCAGTTCATTGGCTTACTCCCGAGGGCCCCAGCATTTT.

Here the CDR3 reads CASSPQNQETQYF. The CDR3 coding sequence is TGTGCCAGCAGCCCCCAGAACCAAGAGACCCAGTACTTC. V usage is TRBV4-2 and J usage is TRBJ2-5; the D is unclear. Trimming removed 4 bases at V and 0 bases at J, with 6 bases between. The CDR3 is 13 amino acids. CDR1 and CDR2 from the germline V gene are LGHNA and YNFKEQ.

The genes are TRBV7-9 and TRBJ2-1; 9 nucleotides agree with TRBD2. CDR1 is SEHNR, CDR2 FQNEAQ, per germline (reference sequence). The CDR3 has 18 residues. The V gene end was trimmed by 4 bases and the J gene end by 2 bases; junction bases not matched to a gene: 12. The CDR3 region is CASSSSGREGTPYNEQFF. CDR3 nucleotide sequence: TGTGCCAGCAGCTCGTCGGGGCGGGAGGGCACCCCCTACAATGAGCAGTTCTTC. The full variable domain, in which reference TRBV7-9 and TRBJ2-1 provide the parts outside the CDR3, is DTGVSQNPRHKITKRGQNVTFRCDPISEHNRLYWYRQTLGQGPEFLTYFQNEAQLEKSRLLSDRFSAERPKGSFSTLEIQRTEQGDSAMYLCASSSSGREGTPYNEQFFGPGTRLTVL.

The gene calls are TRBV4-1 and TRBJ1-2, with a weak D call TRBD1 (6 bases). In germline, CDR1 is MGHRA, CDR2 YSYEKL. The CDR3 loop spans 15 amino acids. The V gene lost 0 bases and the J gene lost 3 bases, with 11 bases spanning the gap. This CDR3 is CASSQDSAGDYGYTF. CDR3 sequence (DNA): TGCGCCAGCAGCCAAGATTCTGCAGGGGACTATGGCTACACCTTC.

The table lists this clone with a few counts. The CDR3 sequence is CASSIQGAGTQYF. In nucleotides, the CDR3 is TGTGCCAGTAGTATTCAGGGCGCCGGGACCCAGTACTTC. The chain couples TRBV19 to TRBJ2-5, with D perhaps TRBD1 (5 bases). In germline, CDR1 is LNHDA, CDR2 SQIVND (reference sequence). The CDR3 totals 13 residues. V lost 3 bases, J lost 7 bases, and 12 bases lay in between.

This CDR3 is CASRRGGRNEQFF. The CDR3 nucleotides read TGCGCCAGCAGAAGAGGGGGTAGGAATGAGCAGTTCTTC. The chain carries TRBV5-1 and TRBJ2-1; the D gene is possibly TRBD1 (6 bases). The CDR3 sequence is 13 residues long. Per the germline V gene, CDR1 is SGHRS and CDR2 is YFSETQ. V was clipped by 5 bases and J by 7 bases, with 13 bases between them.

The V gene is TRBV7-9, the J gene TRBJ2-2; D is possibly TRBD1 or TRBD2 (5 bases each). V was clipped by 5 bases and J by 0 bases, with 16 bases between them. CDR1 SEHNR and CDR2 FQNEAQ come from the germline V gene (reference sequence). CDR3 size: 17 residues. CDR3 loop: CASSPAPGTPNTGELFF. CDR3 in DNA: TGTGCCAGCAGCCCCGCCCCCGGGACCCCGAACACCGGGGAGCTGTTTTTT.